This is a list of T cell receptor beta chains from one sample in a study of blood T cell repertoires in COVID-19. Generated by immunoSEQ multiplex PCR, the TCRdb table keeps only in-frame clones and is missing some. Among about 110,000 clones listed, roughly four fifths were seen once. Sequences were obtained from peripheral blood. These receptors were taken from a man aged 80 or over with COVID-19, enrolled during active disease. The CDR3 runs from the conserved cysteine through the conserved F or W.

V	J	CDR3
TRBV28	TRBJ2-7	CASNSEQYF
TRBV7-6	TRBJ2-5	CASSPGETQYF
TRBV28	TRBJ2-5	CASTPGGRETQYF
TRBV11-2	TRBJ1-2	CASSPIRQGRDYGYTF
TRBV7-2	TRBJ2-5	CASSSPGGWETQYF
TRBV19	TRBJ2-7	CASSLTGGTRYEQYF
TRBV11-2	TRBJ2-2	CASSFAGTLNTGELFF
TRBV18	TRBJ2-5	CASSPDRGRRETQYF
TRBV19	TRBJ1-6	CASSWSSSYNSPLHF
TRBV6-5	TRBJ2-2	CASSYGLATGELFF
TRBV11-2	TRBJ2-1	CASSSLTSGRLYNEQFF
TRBV11-3	TRBJ2-1	CASSTGGAGPYNEQFF
TRBV19	TRBJ2-5	CASSIDRGTQYF
TRBV6-2/TRBV6-3	TRBJ1-1	CASSYTGGTEAFF
TRBV6-5	TRBJ1-5	CASSQDTYQPQHF
TRBV28	TRBJ1-1	CASSSRAAEAFF
TRBV30	TRBJ1-2	CAWSVGGASFNYGYTF
TRBV28	TRBJ2-3	CASSLEQGRTDTQYF
TRBV23-1	TRBJ2-5	CASSQTGTIPKTQYF
TRBV10-1	TRBJ2-7	CASSESKAGGYYEQYF
TRBV6-6	TRBJ1-4	CASRWGQGKEKLFF
TRBV14	TRBJ2-5	CASSQDVGLGETQYF
TRBV4-2	TRBJ1-6	CASSQVTGGSPLHF
TRBV7-7	TRBJ2-5	CASSLSVGTSGSQETQYF
TRBV5-1	TRBJ2-7	CASSRDRGQYEQYF
TRBV19	TRBJ2-7	CASSKVAGYSYEQYF
TRBV29-1	TRBJ1-1	CSVGQGRALNTEAFF
TRBV28	TRBJ1-2	CASTSGGNYGYTF
TRBV27	TRBJ1-2	CASSLSTVHGYTF
TRBV11-2	TRBJ1-6	CASSGRQDGGSSYNSPLHF
TRBV5-1	TRBJ2-1	CASSRPGLADYNEQFF
TRBV11-2	TRBJ2-3	CASSLGSGRAGDTQYF
TRBV28	TRBJ2-7	CASSSYTGAPYEQYF
TRBV20-1	TRBJ1-2	CSAGGSGQGAYDGGYTF
TRBV6-2/TRBV6-3	TRBJ2-7	CASSYSGLLYEQYF
TRBV5-1	TRBJ1-3	CASSLGPFSGNTIYF